A single T cell receptor (beta chain) is shown here with its context. The antigen is unknown. Primers included in the PCR were 60 Vbeta and 13 Jbeta primers. TCRdb keeps only in-frame clones here, not all; method: immunoSEQ multiplex PCR. The table has fewer than 150,000 clones, around 77% seen once; the top ten hold nearly 5%. These data belong to a study of cytomegalovirus exposure and HLA in healthy donors. Background on the study: In an earlier analysis, 90 million to 130 million unique TCR beta sequences were found from some 180 million T cells. Notes on the study in general: A list of about 180 TCR beta chains associated with cytomegalovirus was given. Because they were indistinguishable, some V segments, including TRBV6-2 and TRBV6-3, were excluded. Per a later analysis, about 15,000 TCR beta sequences showed association with HLA alleles at 0.05 false discovery rate.

Trimming removed 2 bases from V and 0 bases from J; junction bases left unmatched: 14. Germline V gives CDR1 SGHDT, CDR2 YYEEEE. This CDR3 has 19 residues. The J gene is TRBJ1-1, the V gene TRBV5-6; 9 nucleotides line up with TRBD1. This TCR derives from a woman aged 45-60 years in good health and CMV-seronegative. What was sequenced was PBMCs. This CDR3 reads CASSLEEDRGRSLNTEAFF. The CDR3 DNA is TGTGCCAGCAGCTTAGAAGAGGACAGGGGCCGTAGTCTGAACACTGAAGCTTTCTTT.